These T cell receptor beta chains were read from a single sample in a study of type 1 regulatory T cells. TCRdb recomputed calls from the reads with MiXCR, one row per CDR3 protein. The profile shows about 62,000 distinct CDR3 sequences, approximately 60% of them singletons. Their recognized antigens are unknown. Source material: cultured non-Tr1 T cells, either the whole culture or a sorted T cell fraction (not recorded which). These receptors were collected from a human donor in good health. Both conserved end residues are part of each CDR3. A D gene is named only where the DNA matches it firmly. Not every row has a clone size; where given, it reads once, few, many or a size class.

V gene	clone size	D gene	J gene	CDR3 protein	CDR3 DNA
TRBV10-3	few	.	TRBJ1-1	CAITGTGTEAFF	TGTGCCATCACGGGGACGGGAACTGAAGCTTTCTTT
TRBV20-1	.	TRBD2	TRBJ2-3	CSAPEREGGDTQYF	TGCAGTGCTCCCGAGCGGGAGGGGGGAGATACGCAGTATTTT
TRBV4-1	.	TRBD1	TRBJ2-5	CASSQRTGTLETQCF	TGCGCCAGCAGCCAGCGGACAGGGACGTTGGAGACCCAGTGCTTC
TRBV4-1	few	.	TRBJ2-2	CASSQELQLIVNTGELFF	TGCGCCAGCAGCCAAGAACTTCAGCTTATTGTGAACACCGGGGAGCTGTTTTTT
TRBV14	.	TRBD2	TRBJ2-3	CASSHGGDGATQYF	TGTGCCAGCAGCCATGGGGGGGACGGAGCAACGCAGTATTTT
TRBV5-1	few	TRBD2	TRBJ2-2	CASSLTPGLATGELFF	TGCGCCAGCAGCCTCACTCCGGGACTAGCCACCGGGGAGCTGTTTTTT
TRBV9	.	.	TRBJ1-6	CASSLNPGQGYDSPLHF	TGTGCCAGCAGCCTCAACCCGGGCCAGGGGTATGATTCACCCCTCCACTTT
TRBV4-3	few	TRBD2	TRBJ2-3	CASSQVAGSTDTQYF	TGCGCCAGCAGCCAGGTAGCGGGAAGCACAGATACGCAGTATTTT
TRBV20-1	.	TRBD1	TRBJ1-6	CSAARDRGNSPLHF	TGCAGTGCTGCACGGGACAGGGGGAATTCACCCCTCCACTTT
TRBV20-1	.	TRBD2	TRBJ2-2	CSAPGTSGSKTGELFF	TGCAGTGCTCCCGGGACTAGCGGGAGTAAAACCGGGGAGCTGTTTTTT
TRBV4-3	.	.	TRBJ2-1	CASSQDFRTGRETQFF	TGCGCCAGCAGCCAAGATTTCCGCACAGGGAGGGAGACCCAGTTCTTC
TRBV14	.	TRBD1	TRBJ1-2	CASSQNRGADGYTF	TGTGCCAGCAGCCAAAACAGGGGCGCCGATGGCTACACCTTC
TRBV7-9	.	TRBD2	TRBJ2-1	CASSFSGSFDEQFF	TGTGCCAGCAGTTTTAGCGGGAGTTTTGATGAGCAGTTCTTC
TRBV19	.	.	TRBJ2-7	CASSISQSRTDSYEQYF	TGTGCCAGTAGTATATCCCAGTCCCGGACGGATTCCTACGAGCAGTACTTC
TRBV24-1	.	.	TRBJ2-5	CATSDLQGGKGETQYF	TGTGCCACCAGTGATTTACAGGGAGGAAAGGGAGAGACCCAGTACTTC
TRBV27	once	.	TRBJ2-7	CASSLWADYEQYF	TGTGCCAGCAGTTTATGGGCTGACTACGAGCAGTACTTC
TRBV6-5	.	.	TRBJ2-5	CASSPGTPGETQYF	TGTGCCAGCAGTCCCGGGACACCGGGAGAGACCCAGTACTTC
TRBV12-3/TRBV12-4	.	.	TRBJ2-7	CASSTGSIEQYF	TGTGCCAGCAGTACCGGATCCATAGAGCAGTACTTC
TRBV7-8	many	TRBD2	TRBJ2-2	CATKYQTSGGPGELFF	TGTGCCACCAAATACCAGACTAGCGGTGGACCCGGGGAGCTGTTTTTT
TRBV5-1	once	TRBD1	TRBJ1-6	CASSWGTENSPLHF	TGCGCCAGCAGCTGGGGGACAGAGAATTCACCCCTCCACTTT
TRBV29-1	.	.	TRBJ2-7	CSAESGEREQYF	TGCAGCGCTGAATCGGGGGAGAGGGAGCAGTACTTC
TRBV19	once	.	TRBJ2-2	CATRRGGDTGELFF	TGTGCCACGCGCAGAGGAGGGGACACCGGGGAGCTGTTTTTT
TRBV15	.	TRBD2	TRBJ2-7	CATSRALAGGGSYEQYF	TGTGCCACCAGCAGGGCACTAGCGGGAGGAGGGTCCTACGAGCAGTACTTC
TRBV7-9	.	.	TRBJ2-3	CASKRTGGDSDTQYF	TGTGCCAGCAAACGAACAGGGGGGGATTCAGATACGCAGTATTTT
TRBV2	.	TRBD1	TRBJ1-2	CARRGDGRNYGYTF	TGTGCCCGCAGGGGGGACGGACGTAACTATGGCTACACCTTC
TRBV5-1	.	.	TRBJ2-5	CASTLRGGYQEIQYF	TGCGCCAGCACCCTTCGTGGCGGGTACCAAGAGATCCAGTACTTC
TRBV7-9	few	.	TRBJ2-3	CASSSIPSDTQYF	TGTGCCAGCAGCTCGATCCCCTCCGATACGCAGTATTTT